This T cell receptor beta chain was documented in a study of cytomegalovirus exposure and HLA in healthy donors (dated by TCRdb to 2015 to 2018). In terms of the full investigation: In an earlier analysis of under 750 of the donors, around 290 Gb of sequence data and 100 million or so unique TCR beta sequences from roughly 180 million T cells were reported. Alongside the repertoire data, information on donor age, sex, ethnicity and CMV serostatus was compiled. An early release covering just under 650 HLA-typed donors comprised about 300 gigabases of sequencing data and 85 million to 100 million unique TCR sequences. High-throughput TCR immunosequencing, statistical association of individual TCRs with disease status, and machine learning were combined to predict cytomegalovirus infection status. An earlier analysis of around 580 of the donors used high-throughput TCR beta sequencing to judge whether each TCR beta V gene segment behaved as functional or pseudogenic. HLA typing covered class I and class II loci at four-digit resolution. The aim of the study was to test whether cataloging public T cell receptors could identify signatures of past pathogen exposure. Along with the approximately 700-subject first cohort, a separate validation cohort of around 120 different subjects was used. In a later genetic analysis, genome-wide SNP genotypes for about 65% of the 666 donors were used, and that subset was treated as a discovery cohort. In the later analysis, no new phenotypic data were used to find candidate immune exposures; instead, reliance was placed on TCR beta sequences and their occurrence across donors. A later analysis re-analyzed previously published TCR beta repertoires from roughly 690 donors and added high-resolution HLA genotyping to study TCR occurrence patterns. On average, over 200,000 unique TCR beta nucleotide sequences were sequenced per donor among a few hundred genotyped donors of the cohort, with approximately 18% of those sequences being non-productive. All discovery cohort repertoires had been generated on a single sequencing platform. Among the roughly 370 genotyped donors, 81% belonged to the genetic ancestry cluster associated with self-reported Caucasian donors. Several DR-DQ haplotypes were handled as single units for association and clustering because linkage in the cohort was strong. Using immunosequencing, the study profiled T cell repertoires from 640 or so subjects and related those repertoires to cytomegalovirus serostatus. The number of donors typed differed by locus, with about 629-630 for A, B, C, DRB1 and DQB1, roughly 550 for DQA1, 600 to 610 for DPA1, and approximately 470 for DPB1.

General findings and caveats noted by the study authors: The classifier was reported to diagnose cytomegalovirus status with high specificity and sensitivity in both the original cohort and the validation cohort. Most CMV-associated TCR beta chains appeared to be HLA-restricted in a later analysis, and the HLA associations seemed to be driven largely by CMV exposure. Because the 87-base-pair reads could not distinguish some IMGT-functional V segments, including TRBV6-2 and TRBV6-3, those segments were excluded. HLA typing was unavailable for some donors at each locus, so association tests used only the typed subset. In a later analysis, HLA-associated TCR beta chains showed more clonal expansion and lower generation probabilities than non-associated chains that were equally common. According to a later analysis, parvovirus B19, influenza, CMV and Epstein-Barr virus appeared linked to several top co-occurrence clusters. An earlier analysis of 450 to 750 of the donors showed that most TCR beta V segments appeared in productive rearrangements either about 87% or about 30% of the time, which broadly matched IMGT annotations. A group of highly shared sequence variants was considered likely to be a technical artifact of the sequencing pipeline. In a later analysis, the rate of TCR association differed among HLA loci, with DRB1 alleles having the most associated TCRs and HLA-C alleles having the fewest. For the cohort, immune exposure information was limited to CMV serostatus. Correlated functional status among segregating V segments might be attributable to linkage disequilibrium, but an unknown experimental factor could not be ruled out. The earlier analysis of 587 of the donors excluded 15 to 20 rarely observed V segments, including chromosome 9 orphons, because counts were too low. According to the authors, the approach could potentially be generalized to other disease states and immunological phenotypes. A total of 164 TCR beta chains were listed by the study as associated with cytomegalovirus. In a later analysis, some 18,000 TCR beta sequences were associated with specific HLA alleles at a false discovery rate of 0.05. According to a later genetic analysis, donors in an Asian-associated ancestry cluster had fewer N-insertions in productive TCRs than the approximately 690-donor mean. Across donors, most TCR sequences were observed very rarely, whereas some public TCRs were present in many individuals. An association between a missense DCLRE1C variant and V-gene and J-gene trimming of TCR beta chains was found in a later genetic analysis and replicated in an independent cohort. Roughly uniform sequencing depth across donors was assumed in presence/absence analyses, although this assumption may not hold. In this cohort, only TCR beta chains were sequenced, and detectable features were limited by the absence of alpha or paired-chain data. Strong co-occurrence of HLA alleles, especially DR and DQ, made assigning TCR associations to individual alleles difficult. In vitro tests confirmed that a few of the cytomegalovirus-associated TCR beta chains recognize cytomegalovirus antigens. A further reported finding was that TCR beta sequences accurately predicted the HLA-A and HLA-B alleles for most subjects in the first cohort.

In total, roughly 670 healthy bone marrow donors made up the cohort. All cohort members were sampled while nominally healthy, although unrecorded immune exposures were likely present. The donor was CMV seronegative and was included in the group of around 320 seronegative cohort members. A peripheral blood sample was provided by each donor, and peripheral blood mononuclear cells were used for TCR beta sequencing. The Qiagen DNeasy Blood Extraction Kit was used to extract genomic DNA from the blood cell samples. On this clone: Its antigen target is currently unknown. Base qualities were left out, and no much larger clone turns up one base away.

Libraries came from the immunoSEQ multiplex PCR assay. For the multiplex PCR, a mixture combining 60 forward primers for TCR Vbeta segments and 13 reverse primers for TCR Jbeta segments was used. A multiplex PCR assay on genomic DNA amplified the CDR3 region of rearranged TCR beta genes. On the Illumina HiSeq System, the amplified TCR beta libraries were sequenced as 87-base-pair reads. The paper's processing steps were these. A later analysis tallied 80 million to 95 million unique TCR beta chains across the 650 to 750 repertoires, and around 12 million of those chains were shared by two or more donors. Raw reads were error-corrected and collapsed into unique sequences by a nearest-neighbor algorithm in which closely related sequences were merged to remove PCR and sequencing errors. To assign V, D and J gene segments, CDR3 sequences were aligned to IMGT reference sequences. For a sequence to be retained, a match of at least six nucleotides to both a V gene segment and a J gene segment was required. Rearrangements were classified as productive when the CDR3 lacked stop codons and remained in frame with V and J, and all other rearrangements were classified as non-productive. Following IMGT convention, CDR3 was defined as the stretch from the second conserved V-encoded cysteine to the conserved J-encoded phenylalanine. The earlier analysis of 450 to 750 of the donors excluded any sequence lacking an unambiguous match to a single V gene segment. An earlier analysis of under 750 of the donors called V segments functional above 56.7% productive rearrangements and segregating when the between-donor standard deviation exceeded 5%. A statistical classification framework was built to diagnose cytomegalovirus status from the catalog of TCR beta chain sequences. A later analysis assigned V and J genes by comparing TCR nucleotide sequences with IMGT/GENE-DB human TR gene sequences. In a later analysis, CDR3 sequences and most-parsimonious VDJ recombination scenarios were assigned using the TCRdist pipeline. A later analysis defined each TCR beta chain by its CDR3 amino acid sequence plus V-gene family, and excluded reads lacking a unique V-gene family. As a way to deal with suspected cross-contamination and a sequencing artifact, a later analysis dropped roughly 620 nucleotide sequences that were highly shared and had low generation probability. A later analysis calculated a clonal expansion index for each public chain from normalized within-repertoire ranks of inferred template counts. In a later analysis, generation probabilities were computed using a VDJ recombination model fitted to out-of-frame rearrangements, and the results were checked against IGoR. In a later analysis, TCR-TCR, TCR-HLA and TCR-CMV co-occurrence was scored with hypergeometric tests, and a repertoire-size bias correction was applied to TCR pairs. A later analysis estimated false discovery rates by permuting HLA or CMV assignments 20 times. In a later analysis, co-occurring TCRs were grouped using DBSCAN, with TCRdist sequence similarity added in when clustering inside HLA-allele-positive subsets. For co-occurrence clustering, repertoires with fewer than 30,000 or more than 120,000 public chains were excluded, along with roughly five repertoires with anomalous nucleotide sharing. TCRdb took this table from immuneACCESS and kept in-frame rearrangements with V and J called. Such tables lack part of the clones; where checked against another copy, unresolved V genes explain under half of the gap, and the rest is unexplained. V and J calls and clone size are those listed in that table; D and trimming were worked out from the DNA. Across this sample there are 200,000 to 300,000 clones, with about 85% seen only once. The top ten clonotypes cover around 0.22% of the sample.

The CDR3 has 15 amino acids, counting the end cysteine and phenylalanine. Only the CDR3 portion is preserved as DNA: 45 bases, with reading frame beginning at the first base. The germline V gene (reference sequence) specifies SEHNR as CDR1 and FQNEAQ as CDR2. The junction carries 15 bases between V and J, which are trimmed by 2 bases and 5 bases respectively. Input material: PBMCs. This sequence originates from a girl aged 2 to 10 in good health and CMV-seronegative. The rearrangement combines TRBV7-9 with TRBJ2-5; a tentative D call is TRBD1 (7 bases match). CDR3 sequence: CASSLRDREVETQYF. The sequence in DNA is TGTGCCAGCAGCTTACGCGACAGGGAGGTGGAGACCCAGTACTTC.